A selection of T cell receptor beta chains follows, all from one sample in a study of T cells after yellow fever vaccination. TCRdb fed the 5' RACE reads into MiXCR, producing one record per CDR3 protein. The data hold 280,000 or so distinct CDR3 sequences, with 8.7% observed a single time. Sequencing was performed on CD4+ T cells sorted from PBMCs, taken 5 days after the yellow fever booster vaccination. All receptors derive from a man younger than 35 who received the YFV17D yellow fever vaccine. Each CDR3 is given with its conserved first and last residue.

v_call	j_call	cdr3_aa
TRBV10-2	TRBJ1-5	CASSETGNSQPQHF
TRBV7-2	TRBJ2-5	CASSLGPNQETQYF
TRBV6-2/TRBV6-3	TRBJ2-3	CASSRFRTDTQYF
TRBV5-1	TRBJ2-3	CASSLAGGGWTDTQYF
TRBV7-2	TRBJ2-3	CASSLYASTDTQYF
TRBV19	TRBJ2-1	CASSRDRVSNEQFF
TRBV14	TRBJ2-3	CASSAEPQVFSTDTQYF
TRBV14	TRBJ1-1	CASSHLIRDEFTEAFF
TRBV21-1	TRBJ2-4	CASRQGRQTKNIQYF
TRBV6-5	TRBJ1-6	CASSPRYSYNSPLHF
TRBV7-2	TRBJ1-2	CASSLTRDSYGYTF
TRBV7-2	TRBJ2-7	CASSLVLASYEQYF
TRBV5-6	TRBJ1-5	CASSESRGARQPQHF
TRBV20-1	TRBJ1-5	CSARPPGGQPQHF
TRBV6-2/TRBV6-3	TRBJ2-1	CASSYSRAHNEQFF
TRBV3-1	TRBJ1-2	CASSPWVNLANYGYTF
TRBV20-1	TRBJ2-1	CSARGLRTVDNEQFF
TRBV20-1	TRBJ1-1	CSARVGAVNTEAFF
TRBV7-2	TRBJ2-5	CASSRAGPQETQYF
TRBV6-5	TRBJ1-6	CASRATGQMYNSPLHF
TRBV2	TRBJ2-5	CASSDVGQETQYF
TRBV2	TRBJ2-7	CASSAVSGDPRGEQYF
TRBV4-2	TRBJ2-4	CASSQDHGGLGKNIQYF
TRBV7-9	TRBJ2-3	CASSERGGGRTDTQYF